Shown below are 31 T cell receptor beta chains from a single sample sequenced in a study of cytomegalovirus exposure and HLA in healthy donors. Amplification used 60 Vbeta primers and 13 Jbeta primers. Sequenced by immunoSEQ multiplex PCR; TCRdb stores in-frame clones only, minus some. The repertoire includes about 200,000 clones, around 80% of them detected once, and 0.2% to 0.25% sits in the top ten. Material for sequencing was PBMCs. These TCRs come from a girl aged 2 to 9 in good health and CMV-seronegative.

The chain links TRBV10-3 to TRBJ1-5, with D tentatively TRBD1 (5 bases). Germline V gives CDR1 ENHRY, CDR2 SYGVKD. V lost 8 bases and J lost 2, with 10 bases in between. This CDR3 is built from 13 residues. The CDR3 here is CAISQVGNQPQHF. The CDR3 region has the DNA TGTGCCATCTCACAGGTGGGCAATCAGCCCCAGCATTTT.

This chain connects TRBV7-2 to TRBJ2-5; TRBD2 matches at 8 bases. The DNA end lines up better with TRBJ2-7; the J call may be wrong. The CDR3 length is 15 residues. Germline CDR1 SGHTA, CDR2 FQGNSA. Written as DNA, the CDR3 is TGTGCCAGCAGCTCACAAGCGGGGGAGTTGTTCGAGCAGTACTTC. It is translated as CASSSQAGELFEQYF.

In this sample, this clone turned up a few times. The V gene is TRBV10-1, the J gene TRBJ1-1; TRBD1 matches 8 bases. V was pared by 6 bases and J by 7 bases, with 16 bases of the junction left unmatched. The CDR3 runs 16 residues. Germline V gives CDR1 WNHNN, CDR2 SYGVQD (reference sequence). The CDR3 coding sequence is TGCGCCAGCAGAGTTACCTTGGACAGGGCCGCCCATGAAGCTTTCTTT. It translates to CASRVTLDRAAHEAFF.

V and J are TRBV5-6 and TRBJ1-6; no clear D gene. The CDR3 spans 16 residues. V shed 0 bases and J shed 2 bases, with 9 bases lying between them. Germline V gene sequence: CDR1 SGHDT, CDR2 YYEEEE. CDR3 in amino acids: CASSLAPYAYNSPLHF. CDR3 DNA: TGTGCCAGCAGCTTGGCCCCCTATGCCTATAATTCACCCCTCCACTTT.

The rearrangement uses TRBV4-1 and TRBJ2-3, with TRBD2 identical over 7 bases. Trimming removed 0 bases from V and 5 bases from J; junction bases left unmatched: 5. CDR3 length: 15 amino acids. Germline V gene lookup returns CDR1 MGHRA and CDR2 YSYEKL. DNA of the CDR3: TGCGCCAGCAGCCAAGATAGCAGGGAGGGAGATACGCAGTATTTT. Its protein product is CASSQDSREGDTQYF.

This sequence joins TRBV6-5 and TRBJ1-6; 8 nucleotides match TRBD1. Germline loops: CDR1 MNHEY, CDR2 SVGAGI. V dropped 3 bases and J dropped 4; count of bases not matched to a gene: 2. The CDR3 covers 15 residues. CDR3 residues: CASSYTGGYNSPLHF. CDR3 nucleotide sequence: TGTGCCAGCAGTTATACAGGGGGATATAATTCACCCCTCCACTTT.

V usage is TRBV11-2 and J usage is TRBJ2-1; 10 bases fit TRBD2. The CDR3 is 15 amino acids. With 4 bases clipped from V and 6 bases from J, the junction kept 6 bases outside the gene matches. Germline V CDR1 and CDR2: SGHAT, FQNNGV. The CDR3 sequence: CASSSISGRGNEQFF. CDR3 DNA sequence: TGTGCCAGCAGCTCGATAAGCGGGAGGGGCAATGAGCAGTTCTTC.

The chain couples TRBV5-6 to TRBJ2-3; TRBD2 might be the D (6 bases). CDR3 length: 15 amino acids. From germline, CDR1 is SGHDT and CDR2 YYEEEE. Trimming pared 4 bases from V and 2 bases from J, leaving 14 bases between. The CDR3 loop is CASSPPGLVTDTQYF. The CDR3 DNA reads TGTGCCAGCAGCCCGCCGGGACTGGTCACAGATACGCAGTATTTT.

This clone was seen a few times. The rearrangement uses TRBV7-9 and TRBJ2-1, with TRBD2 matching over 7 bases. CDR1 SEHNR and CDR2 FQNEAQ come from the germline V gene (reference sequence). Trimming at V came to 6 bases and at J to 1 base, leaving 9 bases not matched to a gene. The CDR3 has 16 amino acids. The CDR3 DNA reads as TGTGCCAGCAGTCCTCCTAGCGGAGGGTCCTACAATGAGCAGTTCTTC. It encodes CASSPPSGGSYNEQFF. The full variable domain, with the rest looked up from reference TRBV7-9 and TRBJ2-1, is DTGVSQNPRHKITKRGQNVTFRCDPISEHNRLYWYRQTLGQGPEFLTYFQNEAQLEKSRLLSDRFSAERPKGSFSTLEIQRTEQGDSAMYLCASSPPSGGSYNEQFFGPGTRLTVL.

This CDR3 is CASSTTGETISYNEQFF. In DNA form, the CDR3 reads TGTGCCAGCAGCACAACAGGCGAAACTATCTCCTACAATGAGCAGTTCTTC. The V gene is TRBV7-9, the J gene TRBJ2-1; D is possibly TRBD1 (5 bases). The CDR3 has 17 amino acids. Trimming pared 5 bases from V and 0 bases from J, leaving 17 bases between. Germline lookup yields CDR1 SEHNR and CDR2 FQNEAQ (reference sequence).

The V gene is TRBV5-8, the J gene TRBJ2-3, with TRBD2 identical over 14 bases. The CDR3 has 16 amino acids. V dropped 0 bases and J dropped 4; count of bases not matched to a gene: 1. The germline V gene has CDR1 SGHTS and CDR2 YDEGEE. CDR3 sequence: CASSLGLAGGADTQYF. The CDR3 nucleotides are TGTGCCAGCAGCTTGGGACTAGCGGGAGGGGCAGATACGCAGTATTTT.

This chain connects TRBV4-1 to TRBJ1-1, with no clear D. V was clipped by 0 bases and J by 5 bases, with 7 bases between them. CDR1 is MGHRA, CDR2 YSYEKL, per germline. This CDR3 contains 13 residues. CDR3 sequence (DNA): TGCGCCAGCAGCCAAGATCGTGAGACTGAAGCTTTCTTT. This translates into CASSQDRETEAFF.

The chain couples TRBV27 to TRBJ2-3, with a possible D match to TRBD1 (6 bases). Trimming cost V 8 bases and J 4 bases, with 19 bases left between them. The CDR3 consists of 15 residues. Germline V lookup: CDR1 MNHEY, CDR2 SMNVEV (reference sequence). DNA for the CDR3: TGTGCCAGCTGGGGCCTCGGACAGATTGCAGATACGCAGTATTTT. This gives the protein CASWGLGQIADTQYF.

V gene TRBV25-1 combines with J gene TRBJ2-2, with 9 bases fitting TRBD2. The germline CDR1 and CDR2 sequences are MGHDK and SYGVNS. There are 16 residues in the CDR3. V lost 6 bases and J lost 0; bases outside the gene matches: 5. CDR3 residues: CASRRSGSANTGELFF. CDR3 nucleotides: TGTGCCAGCAGACGTAGCGGGAGCGCGAACACCGGGGAGCTGTTTTTT.

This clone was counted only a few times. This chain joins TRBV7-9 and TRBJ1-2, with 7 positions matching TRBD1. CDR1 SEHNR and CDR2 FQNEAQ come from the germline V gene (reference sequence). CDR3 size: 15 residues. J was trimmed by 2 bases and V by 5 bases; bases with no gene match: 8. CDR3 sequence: CASSQGGQKNYGYTF. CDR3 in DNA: TGTGCCAGCAGCCAGGGGGGACAGAAGAACTATGGCTACACCTTC.

The CDR3 bases are TGTGCCAGCAGTTCCTTAAAATTTTCTGGGGCCAACGTCCTGACTTTC. Protein sequence: CASSSLKFSGANVLTF. The V call is TRBV6-6, the J call TRBJ2-6; D remains ambiguous. Germline loops: CDR1 MNHNY, CDR2 SVGAGI (reference sequence). The CDR3 is made up of 16 amino acids. V lost 4 bases, J lost 1 base, and 11 bases lay in between.

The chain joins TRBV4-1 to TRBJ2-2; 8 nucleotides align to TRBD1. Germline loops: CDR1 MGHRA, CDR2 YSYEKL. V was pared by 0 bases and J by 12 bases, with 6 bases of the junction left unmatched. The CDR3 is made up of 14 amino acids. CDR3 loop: CASSQDQGQAKLFF. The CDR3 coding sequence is TGCGCCAGCAGCCAAGATCAGGGACAGGCCAAGCTGTTTTTT.

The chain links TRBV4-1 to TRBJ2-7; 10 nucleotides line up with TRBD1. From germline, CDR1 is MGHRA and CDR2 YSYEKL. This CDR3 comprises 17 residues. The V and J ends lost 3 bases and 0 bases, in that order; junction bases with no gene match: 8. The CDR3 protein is CASSHPAGTGDSYEQYF. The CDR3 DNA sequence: TGCGCCAGCAGCCACCCGGCCGGGACAGGGGACTCCTACGAGCAGTACTTC.

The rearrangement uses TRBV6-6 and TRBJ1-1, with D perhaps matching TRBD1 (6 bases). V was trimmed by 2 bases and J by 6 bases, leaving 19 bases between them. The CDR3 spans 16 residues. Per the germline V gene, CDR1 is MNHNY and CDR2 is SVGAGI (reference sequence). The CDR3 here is CASSYIAIRGFSEAFF. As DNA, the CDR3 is TGTGCCAGCAGTTACATCGCAATCAGGGGATTTTCTGAAGCTTTCTTT.

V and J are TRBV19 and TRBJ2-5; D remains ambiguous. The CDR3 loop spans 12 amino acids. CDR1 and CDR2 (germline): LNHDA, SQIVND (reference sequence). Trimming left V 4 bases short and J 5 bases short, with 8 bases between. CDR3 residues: CASSNVAETQYF. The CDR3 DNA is TGTGCCAGTAGTAACGTCGCGGAGACCCAGTACTTC.

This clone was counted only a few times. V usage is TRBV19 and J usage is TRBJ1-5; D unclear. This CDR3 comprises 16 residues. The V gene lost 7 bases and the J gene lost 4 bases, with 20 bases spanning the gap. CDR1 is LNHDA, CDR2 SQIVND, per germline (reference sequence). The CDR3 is CASTSGEGIRNQPQHF. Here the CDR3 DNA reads TGTGCCAGTACTAGCGGGGAGGGAATACGAAATCAGCCCCAGCATTTT.

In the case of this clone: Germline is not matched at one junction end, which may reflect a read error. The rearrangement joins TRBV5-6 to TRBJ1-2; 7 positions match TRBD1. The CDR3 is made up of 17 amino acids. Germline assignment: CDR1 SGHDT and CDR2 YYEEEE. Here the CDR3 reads CASSLDPTGYTNCGYTF. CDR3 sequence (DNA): TGTGCCAGCAGCTTGGACCCGACAGGGTACACTAACTGTGGCTACACCTTC.

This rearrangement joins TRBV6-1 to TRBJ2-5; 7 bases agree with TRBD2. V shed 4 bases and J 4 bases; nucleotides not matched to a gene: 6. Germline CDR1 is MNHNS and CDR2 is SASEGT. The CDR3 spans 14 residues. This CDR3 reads CASSADGEGETQYF. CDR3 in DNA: TGTGCCAGCAGTGCGGACGGGGAGGGAGAGACCCAGTACTTC.

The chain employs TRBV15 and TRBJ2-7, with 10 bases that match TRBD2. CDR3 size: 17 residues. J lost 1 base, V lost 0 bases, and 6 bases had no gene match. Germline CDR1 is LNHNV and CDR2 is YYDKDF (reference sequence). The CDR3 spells CATSRDLAGASSYEQYF. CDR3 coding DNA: TGTGCCACCAGCAGAGATCTAGCGGGGGCCTCTTCCTACGAGCAGTACTTC.

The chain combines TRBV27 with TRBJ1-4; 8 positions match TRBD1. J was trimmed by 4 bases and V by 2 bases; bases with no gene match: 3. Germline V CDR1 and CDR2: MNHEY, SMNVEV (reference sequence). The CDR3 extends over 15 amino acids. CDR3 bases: TGTGCCAGCAGTTTACAGGGGGCAGTTAATGAAAAACTGTTTTTT. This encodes CASSLQGAVNEKLFF.

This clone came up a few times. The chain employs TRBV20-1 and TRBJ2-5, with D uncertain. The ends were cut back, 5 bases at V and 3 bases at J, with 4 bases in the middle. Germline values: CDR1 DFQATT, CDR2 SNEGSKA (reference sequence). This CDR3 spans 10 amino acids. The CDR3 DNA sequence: TGCAGTGCTTTAAAAGAGACCCAGTACTTC. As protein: CSALKETQYF.

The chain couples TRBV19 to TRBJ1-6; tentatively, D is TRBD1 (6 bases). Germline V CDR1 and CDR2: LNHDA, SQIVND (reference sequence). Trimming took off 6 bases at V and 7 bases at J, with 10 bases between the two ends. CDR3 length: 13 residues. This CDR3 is CASRTGSNSPLHF. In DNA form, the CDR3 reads TGTGCCAGTAGAACAGGGTCAAATTCACCCCTCCACTTT.

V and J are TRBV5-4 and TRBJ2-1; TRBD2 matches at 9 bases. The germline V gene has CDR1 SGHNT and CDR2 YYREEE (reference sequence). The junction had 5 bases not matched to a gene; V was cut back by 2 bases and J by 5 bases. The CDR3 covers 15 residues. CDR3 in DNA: TGTGCCAGCAGCTTTGGCGGGAGGGAAAACAATGAGCAGTTCTTC. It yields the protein CASSFGGRENNEQFF.

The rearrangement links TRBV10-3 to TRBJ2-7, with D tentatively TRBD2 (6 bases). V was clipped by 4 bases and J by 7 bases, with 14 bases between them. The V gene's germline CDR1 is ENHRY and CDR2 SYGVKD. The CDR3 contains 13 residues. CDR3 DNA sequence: TGTGCCATCAGTGCCCTATTAGCGGAAGAGCAGTACTTC. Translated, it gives CAISALLAEEQYF.

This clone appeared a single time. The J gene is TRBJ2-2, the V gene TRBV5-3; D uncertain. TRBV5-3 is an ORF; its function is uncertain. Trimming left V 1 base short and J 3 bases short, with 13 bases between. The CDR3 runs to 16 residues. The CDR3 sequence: CARSLFAGYDTGELFF. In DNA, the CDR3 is TGTGCCAGAAGCTTGTTTGCCGGGTACGACACCGGGGAGCTGTTTTTT.

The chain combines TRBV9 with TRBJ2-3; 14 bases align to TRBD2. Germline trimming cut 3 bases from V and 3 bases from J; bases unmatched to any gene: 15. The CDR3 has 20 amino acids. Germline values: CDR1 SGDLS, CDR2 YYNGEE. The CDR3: CASSALGRGTSGGITDTQYF. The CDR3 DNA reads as TGTGCCAGCAGCGCTCTGGGGCGAGGGACTAGCGGGGGCATAACAGATACGCAGTATTTT.